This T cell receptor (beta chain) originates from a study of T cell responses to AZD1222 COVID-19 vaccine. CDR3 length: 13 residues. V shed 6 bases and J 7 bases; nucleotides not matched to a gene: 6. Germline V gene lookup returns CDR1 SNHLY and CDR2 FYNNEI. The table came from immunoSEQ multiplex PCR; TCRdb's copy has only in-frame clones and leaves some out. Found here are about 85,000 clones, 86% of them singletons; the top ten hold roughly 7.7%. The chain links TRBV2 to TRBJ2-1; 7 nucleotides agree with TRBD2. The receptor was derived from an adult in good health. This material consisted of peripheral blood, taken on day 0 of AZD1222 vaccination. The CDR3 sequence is CASRGGSPNEQFF. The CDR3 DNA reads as TGTGCCAGCAGGGGGGGGTCCCCGAATGAGCAGTTCTTC.